This TCR beta chain originates from a study of blood T cell repertoires in COVID-19 (dated by TCRdb to the early 2020s). Context from the whole study: Collaborator samples came from the United States, Italy and Spain and covered acute and convalescent phases of COVID-19. The material from the prospective study consisted of cDNA or gDNA derived from T cells, B-cell-depleted T cells, or PBMCs. Where available, HLA class I and class II types were taken from metadata supplied by the sample provider and were not determined by assay-based typing. The repertoires were released in a freely available public database intended as a resource for research on the immune response to SARS-CoV-2. Subjects who had been exposed to COVID-19, were actively infected with it, or had recovered from it provided the deeply sampled blood TCRbeta repertoires that made up the dataset. The samples were drawn from two sources: the first 160 participants of the ongoing ImmuneRACE study, and 1,200 or so subjects contributed by 6 global collaborators. The sample metadata nearly always contained a de-identified subject ID, COVID-19 status, age in years and sex.

TCRbeta CDR3 regions were amplified from genomic DNA by means of the immunoSEQ Assay, a bias-controlled multiplex PCR. The study's own analysis went as follows. The number of nucleated cells in each sample was estimated by amplification of reference gene primers within the assay. To quantify the absolute abundance of each unique TCRbeta CDR3 rearrangement, sequence reads were collapsed and filtered. Productive Simpson clonality was computed per sample as the square root of Simpson's diversity index over productive rearrangements. In its TCRdb copy, this immuneACCESS table keeps in-frame sequences only and misses some clones. Where compared with another copy, unresolved V genes explain less than half of these, and the others have no known cause. Clonal size and the V and J genes are those of that table, whereas D and trimming came from the DNA. The table for this sample lists fewer than 350,000 clones; about 86% of them were counted only once. Over 2.5% of the sample goes to the ten largest clones.

The collaborating institutions used their own protocols to collect whole blood in K2EDTA tubes. For TCRbeta analysis, collaborator samples were shipped as frozen whole blood, as isolated PBMCs, or as DNA extracted from either sample type. The investigation overall reported the following: Clinical and demographic metadata were provided uncurated, with the amount varying by source and participant.

As concerns this clone: There is no known antigen for this receptor. Per-base qualities were not stored, and no clone one base away is much larger.

The material sequenced was peripheral blood. The TCR was taken from an older woman with active or convalescent COVID-19.

The DNA sequence is given as TGTGCCAGCAGTGACGGGACATTGTATCAGCCCCAGCATTTT. This gives the protein CASSDGTLYQPQHF. The sequence links TRBV6-1 to TRBJ1-5, and perhaps TRBD1 as D gene, on 6 matching bases. The germline V gene sets CDR1 to MNHNS and CDR2 to SASEGT. Reading from cysteine to phenylalanine, the CDR3 counts 14 amino acids. Here the CDR3 DNA is all that survives: 42 bases in frame from base 1. V was cut back by 3 bases and J by 5 bases, leaving a gap of 11 bases between them.